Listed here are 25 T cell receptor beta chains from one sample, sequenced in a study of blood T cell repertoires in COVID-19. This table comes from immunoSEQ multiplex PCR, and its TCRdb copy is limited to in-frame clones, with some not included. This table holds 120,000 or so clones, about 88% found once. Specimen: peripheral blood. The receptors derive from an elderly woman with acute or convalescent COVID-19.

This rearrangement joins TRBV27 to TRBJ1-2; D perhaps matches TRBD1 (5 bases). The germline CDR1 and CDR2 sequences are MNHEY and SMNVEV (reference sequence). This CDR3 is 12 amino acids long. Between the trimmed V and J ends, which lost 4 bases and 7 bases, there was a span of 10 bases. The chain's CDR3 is CASSSPGVGYTF. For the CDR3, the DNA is TGTGCCAGCAGTTCCCCGGGGGTTGGCTACACCTTC.

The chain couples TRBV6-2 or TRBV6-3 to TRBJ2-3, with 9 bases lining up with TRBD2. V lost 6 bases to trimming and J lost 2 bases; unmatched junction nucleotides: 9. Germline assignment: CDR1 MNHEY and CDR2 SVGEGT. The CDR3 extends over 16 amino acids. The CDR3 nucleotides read TGTGCCAGCAGCCAGCTAAGGACTAGCGTCACAGATACGCAGTATTTT. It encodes CASSQLRTSVTDTQYF.

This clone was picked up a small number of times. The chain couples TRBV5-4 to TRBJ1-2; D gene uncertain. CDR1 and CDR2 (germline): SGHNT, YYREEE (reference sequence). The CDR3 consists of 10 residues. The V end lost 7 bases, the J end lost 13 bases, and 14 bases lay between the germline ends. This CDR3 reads CASPSEASTF. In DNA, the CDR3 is TGTGCCAGCCCCTCCGAGGCCAGCACCTTC.

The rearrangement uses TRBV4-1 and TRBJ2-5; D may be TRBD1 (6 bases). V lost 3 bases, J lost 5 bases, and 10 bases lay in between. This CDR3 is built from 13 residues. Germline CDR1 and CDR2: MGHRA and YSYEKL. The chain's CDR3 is CASSQQGPETQYF. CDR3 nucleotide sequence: TGCGCCAGCAGCCAGCAGGGGCCGGAGACCCAGTACTTC.

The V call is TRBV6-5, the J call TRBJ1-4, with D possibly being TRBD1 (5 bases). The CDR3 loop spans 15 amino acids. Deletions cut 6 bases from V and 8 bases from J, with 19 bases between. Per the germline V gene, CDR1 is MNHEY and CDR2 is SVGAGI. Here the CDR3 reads CASRTSGGAGEKLFF. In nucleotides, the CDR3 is TGTGCCAGCAGAACCTCAGGAGGGGCTGGCGAAAAACTGTTTTTT.

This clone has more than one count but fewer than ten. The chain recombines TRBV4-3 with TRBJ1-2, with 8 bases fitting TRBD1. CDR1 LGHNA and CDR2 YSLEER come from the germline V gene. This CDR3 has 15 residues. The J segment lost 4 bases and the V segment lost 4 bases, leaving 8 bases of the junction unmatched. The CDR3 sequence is CASSLGSGGGYGYTF. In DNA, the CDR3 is TGCGCCAGCAGCCTAGGATCAGGGGGCGGCTATGGCTACACCTTC.

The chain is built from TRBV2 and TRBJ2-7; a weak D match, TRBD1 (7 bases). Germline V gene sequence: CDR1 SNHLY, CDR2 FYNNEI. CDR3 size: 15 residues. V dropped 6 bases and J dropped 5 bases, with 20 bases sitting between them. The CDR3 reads CASSQRQGGWDEQYF. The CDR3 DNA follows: TGTGCCAGCAGCCAGCGGCAGGGGGGATGGGACGAGCAGTACTTC.

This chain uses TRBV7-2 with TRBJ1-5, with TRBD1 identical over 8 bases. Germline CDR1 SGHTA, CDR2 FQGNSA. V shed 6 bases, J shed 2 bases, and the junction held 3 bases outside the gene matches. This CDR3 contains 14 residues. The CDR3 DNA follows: TGTGCCAGCAGGCCGACAGGGGGCAATCAGCCCCAGCATTTT. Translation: CASRPTGGNQPQHF.

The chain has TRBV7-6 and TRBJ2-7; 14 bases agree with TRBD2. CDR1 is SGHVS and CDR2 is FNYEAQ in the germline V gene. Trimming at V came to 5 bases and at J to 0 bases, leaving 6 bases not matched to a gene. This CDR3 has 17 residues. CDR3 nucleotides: TGTGCCAGCAGCCCACGGGGGACTAGCGGGAGCTCCTACGAGCAGTACTTC. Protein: CASSPRGTSGSSYEQYF. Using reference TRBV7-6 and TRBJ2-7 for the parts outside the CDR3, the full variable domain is GAGVSQSPRYKVTKRGQDVALRCDPISGHVSLYWYRQALGQGPEFLTYFNYEAQQDKSGLPNDRFSAERPEGSISTLTIQRTEQRDSAMYRCASSPRGTSGSSYEQYFGPGTRLTVT.

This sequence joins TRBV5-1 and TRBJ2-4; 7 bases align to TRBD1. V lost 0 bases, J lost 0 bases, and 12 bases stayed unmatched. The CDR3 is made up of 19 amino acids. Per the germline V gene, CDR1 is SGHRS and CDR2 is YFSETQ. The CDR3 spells CASSLAERQGSLAKNIQYF. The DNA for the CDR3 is TGCGCCAGCAGCTTGGCCGAGAGACAGGGATCCCTAGCCAAAAACATTCAGTACTTC.

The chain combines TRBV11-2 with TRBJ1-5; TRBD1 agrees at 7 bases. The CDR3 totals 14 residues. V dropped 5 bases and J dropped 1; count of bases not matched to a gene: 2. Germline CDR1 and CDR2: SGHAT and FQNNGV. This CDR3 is CASSIQGSNQPQHF. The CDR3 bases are TGTGCCAGCAGCATACAGGGGAGCAATCAGCCCCAGCATTTT. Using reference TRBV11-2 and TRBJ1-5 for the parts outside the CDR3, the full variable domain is EAGVAQSPRYKIIEKRQSVAFWCNPISGHATLYWYQQILGQGPKLLIQFQNNGVVDDSQLPKDRFSAERLKGVDSTLKIQPAKLEDSAVYLCASSIQGSNQPQHFGDGTRLSIL.

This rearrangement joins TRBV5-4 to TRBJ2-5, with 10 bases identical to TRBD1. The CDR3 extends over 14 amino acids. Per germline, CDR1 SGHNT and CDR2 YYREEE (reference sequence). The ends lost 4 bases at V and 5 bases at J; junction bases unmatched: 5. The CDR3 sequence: CASSGQGVGETQYF. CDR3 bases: TGTGCCAGCAGCGGACAGGGGGTAGGTGAGACCCAGTACTTC.

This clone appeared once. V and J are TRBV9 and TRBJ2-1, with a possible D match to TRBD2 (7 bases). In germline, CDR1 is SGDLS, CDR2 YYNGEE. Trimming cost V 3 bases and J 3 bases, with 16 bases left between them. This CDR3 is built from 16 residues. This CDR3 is CASSAGGRADYNEQFF. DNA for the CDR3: TGTGCCAGCAGCGCGGGGGGCAGGGCGGACTACAATGAGCAGTTCTTC.

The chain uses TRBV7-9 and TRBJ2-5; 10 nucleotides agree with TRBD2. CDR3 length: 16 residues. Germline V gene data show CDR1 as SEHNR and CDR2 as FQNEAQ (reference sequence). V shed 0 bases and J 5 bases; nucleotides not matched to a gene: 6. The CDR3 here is CASSLAVAGGLETQYF. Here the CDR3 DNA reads TGTGCCAGCAGCTTAGCGGTAGCGGGGGGCCTTGAGACCCAGTACTTC.

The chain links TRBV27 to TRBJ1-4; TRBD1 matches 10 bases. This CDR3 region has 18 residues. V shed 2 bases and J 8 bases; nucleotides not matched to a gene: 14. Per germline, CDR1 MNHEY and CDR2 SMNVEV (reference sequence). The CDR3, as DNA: TGTGCCAGCAGTTTAAATACCGGGGGGACAGGGGCGAGAGAAAAACTGTTTTTT. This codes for CASSLNTGGTGAREKLFF. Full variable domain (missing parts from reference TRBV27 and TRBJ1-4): EAQVTQNPRYLITVTGKKLTVTCSQNMNHEYMSWYRQDPGLGLRQIYYSMNVEVTDKGDVPEGYKVSRKEKRNFPLILESPSPNQTSLYFCASSLNTGGTGAREKLFFGSGTQLSVL.

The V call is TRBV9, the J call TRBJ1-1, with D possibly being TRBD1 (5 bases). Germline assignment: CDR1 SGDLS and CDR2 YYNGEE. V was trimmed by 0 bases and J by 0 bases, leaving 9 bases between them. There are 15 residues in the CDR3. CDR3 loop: CASSVVGGMNTEAFF. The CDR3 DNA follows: TGTGCCAGCAGCGTAGTGGGGGGGATGAACACTGAAGCTTTCTTT. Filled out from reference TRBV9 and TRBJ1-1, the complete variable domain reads DSGVTQTPKHLITATGQRVTLRCSPRSGDLSVYWYQQSLDQGLQFLIQYYNGEERAKGNILERFSAQQFPDLHSELNLSSLELGDSALYFCASSVVGGMNTEAFFGQGTRLTVV.

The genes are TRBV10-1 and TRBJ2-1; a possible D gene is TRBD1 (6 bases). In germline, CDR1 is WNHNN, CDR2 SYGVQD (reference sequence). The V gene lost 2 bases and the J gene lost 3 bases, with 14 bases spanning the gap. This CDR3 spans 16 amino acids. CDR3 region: CASSETGRSSYNEQFF. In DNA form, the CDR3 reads TGCGCCAGCAGTGAGACAGGGAGATCCAGCTACAATGAGCAGTTCTTC.

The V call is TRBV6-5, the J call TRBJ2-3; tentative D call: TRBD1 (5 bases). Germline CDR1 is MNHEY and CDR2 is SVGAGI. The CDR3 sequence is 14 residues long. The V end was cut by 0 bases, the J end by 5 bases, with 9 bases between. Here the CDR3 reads CASSYSKGIDTQYF. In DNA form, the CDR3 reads TGTGCCAGCAGTTACTCGAAGGGGATAGATACGCAGTATTTT.

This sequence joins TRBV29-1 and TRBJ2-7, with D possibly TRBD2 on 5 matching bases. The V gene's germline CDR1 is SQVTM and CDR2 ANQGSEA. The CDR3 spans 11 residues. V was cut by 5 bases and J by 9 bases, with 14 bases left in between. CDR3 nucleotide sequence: TGCAGCGTTAATGCCCCCGAGGGGCAGTACTTC. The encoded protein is CSVNAPEGQYF.

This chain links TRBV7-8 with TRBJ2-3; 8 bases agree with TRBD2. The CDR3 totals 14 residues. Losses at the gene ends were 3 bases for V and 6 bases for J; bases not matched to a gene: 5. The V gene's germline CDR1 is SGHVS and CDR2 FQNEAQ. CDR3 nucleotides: TGTGCCAGCAGCTTCATTGAGCGGGGGGATACGCAGTATTTT. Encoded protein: CASSFIERGDTQYF.

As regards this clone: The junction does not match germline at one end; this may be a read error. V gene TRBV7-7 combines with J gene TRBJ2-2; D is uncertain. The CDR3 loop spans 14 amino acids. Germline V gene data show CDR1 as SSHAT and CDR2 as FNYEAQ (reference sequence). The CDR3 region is CASSIARNTGELFF. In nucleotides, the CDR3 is TGTGCCAGCAGCATAGCCCGGAACACCGGGGAGCTGTTTTTT. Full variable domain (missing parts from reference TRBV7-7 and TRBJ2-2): GAGVSQSPRYKVTKRGQDVTLRCDPISSHATLYWYQQALGQGPEFLTYFNYEAQPDKSGLPSDRFSAERPEGSISTLTIQRTEQRDSAMYRCASSIARNTGELFFGEGSRLTVL.

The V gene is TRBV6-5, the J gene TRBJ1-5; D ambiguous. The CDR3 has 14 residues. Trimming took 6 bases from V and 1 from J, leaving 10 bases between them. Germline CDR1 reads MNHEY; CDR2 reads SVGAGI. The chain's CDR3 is CASSVTRSNQPQHF. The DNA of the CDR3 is TGTGCCAGCAGCGTGACTCGGAGCAATCAGCCCCAGCATTTT.

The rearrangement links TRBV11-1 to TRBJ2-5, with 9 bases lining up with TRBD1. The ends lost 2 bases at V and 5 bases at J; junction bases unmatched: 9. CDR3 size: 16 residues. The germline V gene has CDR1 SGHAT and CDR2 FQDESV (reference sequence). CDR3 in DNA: TGTGCCAGCAGCTTACATTCGACAGGGGGTTTCGAGACCCAGTACTTC. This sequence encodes CASSLHSTGGFETQYF.

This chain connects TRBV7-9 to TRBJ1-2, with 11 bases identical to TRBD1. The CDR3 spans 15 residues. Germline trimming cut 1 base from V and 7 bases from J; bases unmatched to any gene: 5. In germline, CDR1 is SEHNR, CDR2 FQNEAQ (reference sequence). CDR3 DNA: TGTGCCAGCAGCTTAGTAGGACAGGGGGCAACTGGCTACACCTTC. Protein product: CASSLVGQGATGYTF.

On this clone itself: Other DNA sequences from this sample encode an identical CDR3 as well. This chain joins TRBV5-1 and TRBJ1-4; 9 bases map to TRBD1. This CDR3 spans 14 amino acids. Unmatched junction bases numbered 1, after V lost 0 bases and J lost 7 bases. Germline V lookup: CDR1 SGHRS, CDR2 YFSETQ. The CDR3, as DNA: TGCGCCAGCAGCTTGGGGGGACAGGGTGAAAAACTGTTTTTT. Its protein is CASSLGGQGEKLFF.